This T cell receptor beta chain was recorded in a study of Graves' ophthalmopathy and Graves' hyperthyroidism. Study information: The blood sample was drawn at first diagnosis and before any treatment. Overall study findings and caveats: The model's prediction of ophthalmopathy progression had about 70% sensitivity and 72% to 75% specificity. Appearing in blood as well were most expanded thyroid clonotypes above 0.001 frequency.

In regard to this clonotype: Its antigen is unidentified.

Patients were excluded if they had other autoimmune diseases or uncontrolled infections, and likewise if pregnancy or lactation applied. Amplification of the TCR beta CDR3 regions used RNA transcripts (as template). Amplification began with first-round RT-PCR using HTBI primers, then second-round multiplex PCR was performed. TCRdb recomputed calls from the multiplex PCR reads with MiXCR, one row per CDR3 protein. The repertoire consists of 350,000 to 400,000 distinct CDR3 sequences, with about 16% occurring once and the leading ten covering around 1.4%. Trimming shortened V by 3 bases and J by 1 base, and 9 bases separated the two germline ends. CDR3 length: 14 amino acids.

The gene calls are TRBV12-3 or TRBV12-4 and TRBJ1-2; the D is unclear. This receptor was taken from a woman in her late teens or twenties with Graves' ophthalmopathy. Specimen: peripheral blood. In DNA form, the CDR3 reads TGTGCCAGCAGTTTTTCTCGCAATAACTATGGCTACACCTTC. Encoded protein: CASSFSRNNYGYTF.